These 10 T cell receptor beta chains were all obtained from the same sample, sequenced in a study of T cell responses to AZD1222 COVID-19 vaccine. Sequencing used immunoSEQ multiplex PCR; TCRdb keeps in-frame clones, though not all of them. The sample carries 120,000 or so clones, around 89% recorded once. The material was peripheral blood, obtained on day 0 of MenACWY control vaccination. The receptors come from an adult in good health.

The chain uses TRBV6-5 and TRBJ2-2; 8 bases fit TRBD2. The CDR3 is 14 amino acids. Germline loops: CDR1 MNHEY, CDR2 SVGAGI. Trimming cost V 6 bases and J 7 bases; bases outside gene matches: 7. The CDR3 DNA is TGTGCCAGCAGCAGGACTAGCCGGGGCGGGGAGCTGTTTTTT. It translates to CASSRTSRGGELFF.

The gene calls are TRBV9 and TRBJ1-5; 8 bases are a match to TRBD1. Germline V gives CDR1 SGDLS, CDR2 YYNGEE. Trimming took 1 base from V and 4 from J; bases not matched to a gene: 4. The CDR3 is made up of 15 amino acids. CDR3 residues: CASSVTGQVNQPQHF. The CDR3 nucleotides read TGTGCCAGCAGCGTAACGGGACAGGTTAATCAGCCCCAGCATTTT.

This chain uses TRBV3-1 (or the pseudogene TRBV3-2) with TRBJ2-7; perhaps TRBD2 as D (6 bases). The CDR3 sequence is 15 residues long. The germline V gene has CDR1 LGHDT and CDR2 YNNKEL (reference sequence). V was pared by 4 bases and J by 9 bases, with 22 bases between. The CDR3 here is CASSPHHKRVPVQYF. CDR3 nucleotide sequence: TGTGCCAGCAGCCCTCATCACAAGCGGGTCCCAGTGCAGTACTTC.

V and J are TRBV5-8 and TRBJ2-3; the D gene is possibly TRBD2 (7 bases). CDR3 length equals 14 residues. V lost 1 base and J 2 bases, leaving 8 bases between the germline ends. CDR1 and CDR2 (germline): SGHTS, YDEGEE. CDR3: CASSLRGATDTQYF. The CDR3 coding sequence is TGTGCCAGCAGCTTGCGGGGGGCCACAGATACGCAGTATTTT.

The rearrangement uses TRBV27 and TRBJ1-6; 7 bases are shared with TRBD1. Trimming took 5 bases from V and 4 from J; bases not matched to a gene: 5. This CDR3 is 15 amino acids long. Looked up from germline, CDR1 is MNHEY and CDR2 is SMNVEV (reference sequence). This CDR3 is CASSNRGFYNSPLHF. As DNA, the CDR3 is TGTGCCAGCAGTAACAGGGGTTTTTATAATTCACCCCTCCACTTT.

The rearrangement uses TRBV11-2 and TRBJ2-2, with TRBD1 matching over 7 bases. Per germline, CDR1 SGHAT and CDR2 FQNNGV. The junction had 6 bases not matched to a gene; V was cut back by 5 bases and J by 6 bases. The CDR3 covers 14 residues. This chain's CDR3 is CASSPDRVSGELFF. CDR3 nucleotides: TGTGCCAGCAGCCCAGACAGGGTTTCCGGGGAGCTGTTTTTT.

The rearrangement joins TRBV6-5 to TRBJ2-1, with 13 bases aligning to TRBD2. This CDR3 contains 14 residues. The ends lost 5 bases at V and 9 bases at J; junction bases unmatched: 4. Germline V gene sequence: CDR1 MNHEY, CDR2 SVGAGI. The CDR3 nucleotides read TGTGCCAGCAGTAGGACTAGCGGGAGTGTTGAGCAGTTCTTC. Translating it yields CASSRTSGSVEQFF.

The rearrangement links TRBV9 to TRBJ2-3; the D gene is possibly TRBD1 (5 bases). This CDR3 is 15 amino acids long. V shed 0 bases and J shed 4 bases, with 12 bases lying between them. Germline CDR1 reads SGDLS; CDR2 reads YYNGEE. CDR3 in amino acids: CASSVGGVYSDTQYF. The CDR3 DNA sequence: TGTGCCAGCAGCGTAGGGGGCGTCTACTCAGATACGCAGTATTTT.

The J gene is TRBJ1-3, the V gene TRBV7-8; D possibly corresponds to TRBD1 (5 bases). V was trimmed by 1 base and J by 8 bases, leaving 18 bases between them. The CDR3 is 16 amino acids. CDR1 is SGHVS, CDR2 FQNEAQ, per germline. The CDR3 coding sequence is TGTGCCAGCAGCTTAGTACGGACATCCCCTGGGGACACCATATATTTT. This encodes CASSLVRTSPGDTIYF. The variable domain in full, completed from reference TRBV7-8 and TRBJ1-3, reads GAGVSQSPRYKVAKRGQDVALRCDPISGHVSLFWYQQALGQGPEFLTYFQNEAQLDKSGLPSDRFFAERPEGSVSTLKIQRTQQEDSAVYLCASSLVRTSPGDTIYFGEGSWLTVV.

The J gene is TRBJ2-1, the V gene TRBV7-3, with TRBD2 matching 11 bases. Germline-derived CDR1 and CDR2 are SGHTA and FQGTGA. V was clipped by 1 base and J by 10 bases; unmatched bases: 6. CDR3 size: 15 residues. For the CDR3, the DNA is TGTGCCAGCAGCTTAAGCCCTGCTAGCGGGAGGGAGCAGTTCTTC. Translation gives CASSLSPASGREQFF.